A few counts support the clone carrying this T cell receptor (beta chain). Its matching antigen is unknown. The sample belongs to a study of CD8 T cells in ankylosing spondylitis. From germline, CDR1 is SGHRS and CDR2 YFSETQ. Trimming cost V 0 bases and J 2 bases, with 15 bases left between them. The CDR3 consists of 16 residues. General observations from the study: Ankylosing spondylitis blood appeared to be characterized by a TCR beta motif of about eight highly homologous variants.

TCRdb re-called the 5' RACE reads with MiXCR, one entry per CDR3 protein. The data contain 350,000 to 550,000 distinct CDR3 sequences, more than 25% of them singletons. The clonotype comes from a male donor with ankylosing spondylitis. The material sequenced was blood, either unsorted or a sorted T cell fraction (not recorded which). This sequence joins TRBV5-1 and TRBJ2-7; no firm D call. CDR3 DNA: TGCGCCAGCAGCTTGGACAGTGATCTTACCGCCTACGAGCAGTACTTC. It encodes CASSLDSDLTAYEQYF.